This T cell receptor (beta chain) was found in a study of blood T cell repertoires in COVID-19. Across the study: Samples came from the United States, Italy and Spain, spanning acute and convalescent COVID-19. Sources were T cells, B-cell-depleted T cells, or PBMCs; the material itself was cDNA or gDNA.

Trimming removed 6 bases from V and 2 bases from J; junction bases left unmatched: 2. CDR1 is MNHEY and CDR2 is SMNVEV in the germline V gene (reference sequence). The CDR3 consists of 13 residues. In the original analysis: Amplification of reference gene primers was used by the study to estimate nucleated cell counts. Measured with immunoSEQ multiplex PCR; TCRdb has only the in-frame clones, and not every one. The DNA gave D and trimming, while V, J and clone size come from that table. This sample has about 130,000 clones; approximately 80% occur once, and the top ten carry over 9%. The specimen sequenced was peripheral blood. The gene calls are TRBV27 and TRBJ2-7; 9 bases match TRBD1. The TCR originated in a woman aged 60-70 years with acute or convalescent COVID-19. CDR3 amino acids: CASRDRGTYEQYF. The CDR3 DNA reads as TGTGCCAGCAGGGACAGGGGAACCTACGAGCAGTACTTC.